The rows below give T cell receptor beta chains drawn from one sample of a study of blood T cells in healthy people across ages. TCRdb used MiXCR to reprocess the 5' RACE reads, holding one entry per CDR3 protein. The table includes some 1 million distinct CDR3 sequences, 45% detected once. The sequenced sample consisted of blood. These receptors were taken from a woman aged 55-70 years in good health. Both conserved end residues are part of each CDR3. The D gene is left open where the match is weak. Only part of the rows carry a size: once, few, many, or a class if the clone is expanded.

size	V	D	J	DNA	CDR3
few	TRBV5-1	TRBD2	TRBJ2-1	TGCGCCAGCAGCTTTGGACTAGCTCGTAACTACAATGAGCAGTTCTTC	CASSFGLARNYNEQFF
many	TRBV5-1	TRBD2	TRBJ2-7	TGCGCCAGCAGCTCTTTAGCGGGAGAGAACAATGAGCAGTACTTC	CASSSLAGENNEQYF
few	TRBV9	TRBD1	TRBJ1-1	TGTGCCAGCAGCGTTAACCGGGACAGTGGGGACACTGAAGCTTTCTTT	CASSVNRDSGDTEAFF
few	TRBV7-6	TRBD2	TRBJ2-1	TGTGCCAGCAGCTTAGTGGTAGCGGGCTCCTACAATGAGCAGTTCTTC	CASSLVVAGSYNEQFF
.	TRBV7-8	TRBD1	TRBJ2-4	TGTGCCAGCAGCTCAATCACAGGGGCCCATAGCTCCTACAATGAGCAGTACTTC	CASSSITGAHSSYNEQYF
.	TRBV25-1	.	TRBJ2-5	TGTGCCAGCAGGGAGGGGGGGCCAGAAGAGACCCAGTACTTC	CASREGGPEETQYF
few	TRBV6-5	TRBD1	TRBJ1-2	TGTGCCAGCAGTTACAAGGGGGACAGGGGTGGCTACACCTTC	CASSYKGDRGGYTF
.	TRBV29-1	TRBD2	TRBJ2-3	TGCAGCGTTGCCGGGACTAGCGGGAGAGGGGCCGATACGCAGTATTTT	CSVAGTSGRGADTQYF
.	TRBV24-1	TRBD1	TRBJ2-1	TGTGCCACCGAGAATCGACAGGGGACTAATGAGCAGTTCTTC	CATENRQGTNEQFF
.	TRBV13	.	TRBJ2-4	TGTGCCAGCAGCTCACGTGGGGCAGCCAAAAACATTCAGTACTTC	CASSSRGAAKNIQYF
.	TRBV10-3	.	TRBJ2-6	TGTGCCATCAGTGAGGACCGTGGAGGGGCCAACGTCCAGACTTTC	CAISEDRGGANVQTF
few	TRBV11-1	.	TRBJ2-7	TGTGCCAGCAGCTTAGAAGTCAGAGCCTACGAGCAGTACTTC	CASSLEVRAYEQYF
.	TRBV7-2	TRBD2	TRBJ2-7	TGTGCCTGCAGCTTAGGTTCTGGACTAGCGAACTACGAGCAGTACTTC	CACSLGSGLANYEQYF
few	TRBV20-1	.	TRBJ2-4	TGCAGTGCTAGAGTCTGGTCCTTAGCCAAAAACATTCAGTACTTC	CSARVWSLAKNIQYF
.	TRBV3-1	TRBD2	TRBJ2-7	TGTGCCAGCAGACAAGCGGGAGCCTACGAGCAGTACTTC	CASRQAGAYEQYF
.	TRBV2	.	TRBJ2-1	TGTGCCAGCAGGGCTGACAATGAGCAGTTCTTC	CASRADNEQFF
once	TRBV5-1	.	TRBJ1-4	TGCGCCAGCAGCTTGGTAGCCCGAAATGAAAAACTGTTTTTT	CASSLVARNEKLFF
.	TRBV29-1	TRBD2	TRBJ2-5	TGCAGCGTTGGGACTAGCTTTTCCGGAGAGCAGTACTTC	CSVGTSFSGEQYF
.	TRBV27	.	TRBJ2-7	TGTGCCAGCAGCCTATCAAAACTCTACGAGCAGTACTTC	CASSLSKLYEQYF
.	TRBV27	.	TRBJ2-3	TGTGCCAGCAGTTTCGGTGACCCTACCTACACAGATACGCAGTATTTT	CASSFGDPTYTDTQYF
.	TRBV20-1	TRBD2	TRBJ2-2	TGCAGTGCTAGCTCTCCGGGGGGGGCTTTCCTCGGGGAGCTGTTTTTT	CSASSPGGAFLGELFF
.	TRBV6-2/TRBV6-3	.	TRBJ2-5	TGTGCCAGCAGTTACCGTCGCGAGGTAATCCGTTGTGGGCAGTACTTC	CASSYRREVIRCGQYF
.	TRBV7-9	TRBD1	TRBJ2-1	TGTGCCAGCAGCTTCCCCGCCGGGACAGGGGACGGTGAGCAGTTCTTC	CASSFPAGTGDGEQFF
few	TRBV28	TRBD2	TRBJ2-5	TGTGCCAGCAGTCCAAGGACTAGCGGGAGAGGGCAAGAGACCCAGTACTTC	CASSPRTSGRGQETQYF
.	TRBV12-3/TRBV12-4	.	TRBJ2-7	TGTGCCAGCACTGAGTCGGGGATCGAGCAGTACTTC	CASTESGIEQYF
many	TRBV11-2	TRBD2	TRBJ2-7	TGTGCCAGCAGCTTAAGGGCGGGAGGGCCCTACGAGCAGTACTTC	CASSLRAGGPYEQYF
many	TRBV28	.	TRBJ1-4	TGTGCCAGCAGTTTAGGAGGAGGGATCCCCGCAACTAATGAAAAACTGTTTTTT	CASSLGGGIPATNEKLFF
few	TRBV7-2	.	TRBJ1-4	TGTGCCAGCAGCTTAGCGTCTTCCCAGGGCAGGGAAAAACTGTTTTTT	CASSLASSQGREKLFF
few	TRBV12-3/TRBV12-4	TRBD1	TRBJ2-5	TGTGCCAGCACCCGGGACAGGGAACGAGAGACCCAGTACTTC	CASTRDRERETQYF
.	TRBV18	.	TRBJ1-5	TGTGCCAGCTCACCAAAAAGCAATAGCAATCAGCCCCAGCATTTT	CASSPKSNSNQPQHF
.	TRBV10-3	.	TRBJ2-5	TGTGCCATCAGGGAAGGACTTGCAAGAGAAGAGCAGTACTTC	CAIREGLAREEQYF
few	TRBV29-1	TRBD2	TRBJ2-1	TGCAGCGTTGAAGGGCTAGCGGGAGACGGGATTGGGCAGTTCTTC	CSVEGLAGDGIGQFF
.	TRBV5-1	.	TRBJ2-7	TGCGCCAGCAGCTTGGCAGGTAACAGATTAGACGAGCAGTACTTC	CASSLAGNRLDEQYF
few	TRBV28	.	TRBJ2-5	TGTGCCAGCAGTTCTCCGGCCGGTGAGCAGTACTTC	CASSSPAGEQYF
.	TRBV30	.	TRBJ2-5	TGTGCCTGGAGTGTCGTAAGGGACCAAGAGACCCAGTACTTC	CAWSVVRDQETQYF
once	TRBV12-3/TRBV12-4	TRBD1	TRBJ1-4	TGTGCCAGCAGCCTGAGGATAGGGGGCGAAAAACTGTTTTTT	CASSLRIGGEKLFF
few	TRBV3-1	.	TRBJ2-4	TGTGCCAGCAGCCAAGAGGTCCAGGGGAACATTCAGTACTTC	CASSQEVQGNIQYF
few	TRBV5-1	TRBD1	TRBJ2-5	TGCGCCAGCAGCTTCCGGGACAGGACTCAAGAGACCCAGTACTTC	CASSFRDRTQETQYF
.	TRBV10-3	TRBD2	TRBJ2-7	TGTGCCATCAGTGAGTTGGGACTAGCGGCCTACGAGCAGTACTTC	CAISELGLAAYEQYF
.	TRBV4-1	TRBD2	TRBJ2-3	TGCGCCAGCAGCCAAGACGCCACTAGCGGGAACCCAGATACGCAGTATTTT	CASSQDATSGNPDTQYF
few	TRBV5-5	.	TRBJ2-4	TGTGCCAGCAGCTTAGGGTCTGGAGGGTATGAAGGAACCAAAAACATTCAGTACTTC	CASSLGSGGYEGTKNIQYF
.	TRBV27	.	TRBJ2-7	TGTGCCAGCAGTTCCACAGGGACCGAGCAGTACTTC	CASSSTGTEQYF
few	TRBV11-2	TRBD1	TRBJ2-4	TGTGCCAGCAGCAGACTAAGGACAGGGATGGCGAACATTCAGTACTTC	CASSRLRTGMANIQYF
.	TRBV24-1	TRBD1	TRBJ2-7	TGTGCCACCAGTGAGTTCGGCAGGGGGATGAACGAGCAGTACTTC	CATSEFGRGMNEQYF
.	TRBV10-3	.	TRBJ2-3	TGTGCCATCAGTGGGGCGAGCGGCCAAATTACAGATACGCAGTATTTT	CAISGASGQITDTQYF